These 21 T cell receptor beta chains were all obtained from the same sample, sequenced in a study of siplizumab effects on memory and regulatory T cells. Clones were read by immunoSEQ multiplex PCR, and TCRdb kept only the in-frame ones, dropping some. The sample contains more than 75,000 clones, roughly 96% of which appear only once. The sequenced sample consisted of naive CD4+ T cells sorted from blood. The source of these receptors is a human donor in good health.

The chain has TRBV5-1 and TRBJ2-3; tentatively, D is TRBD1 or TRBD2 (5 bases each). Trimming left V 0 bases short and J 8 bases short, with 7 bases between. This CDR3 spans 12 amino acids. The germline gives CDR1 SGHRS, CDR2 YFSETQ. The CDR3 DNA reads TGCGCCAGCAGCTTGGTCGGGGCTACGCAGTATTTT. Its translation: CASSLVGATQYF.

A single count supports this clone. V gene TRBV19 combines with J gene TRBJ1-2, with D possibly TRBD1 on 6 matching bases. V gave up 8 bases and J gave up 2 bases, with 18 bases separating them. The CDR3 covers 15 residues. The V gene's germline CDR1 is LNHDA and CDR2 SQIVND (reference sequence). CDR3 bases: TGTGCCAGTTACCTAAACAGGGTTGGGAACTATGGCTACACCTTC. Encoded protein: CASYLNRVGNYGYTF. Based on the CDR3 plus reference TRBV19 and TRBJ1-2, the full variable domain is DGGITQSPKYLFRKEGQNVTLSCEQNLNHDAMYWYRQDPGQGLRLIYYSQIVNDFQKGDIAEGYSVSREKKESFPLTVTSAQKNPTAFYLCASYLNRVGNYGYTFGSGTRLTVV.

For the CDR3, the DNA is TGCGCCAGCCGGGACAGCTCCTACGAGCAGTACTTC. Translating it yields CASRDSSYEQYF. The V call is TRBV5-1, the J call TRBJ2-7; TRBD1 aligns across 7 bases. In germline, CDR1 is SGHRS, CDR2 YFSETQ. Unmatched junction bases numbered 1, after V lost 7 bases and J lost 0 bases. This CDR3 contains 12 residues.

The CDR3 sequence: CASSVGTGGLNQPQHF. DNA for the CDR3: TGTGCCAGCAGTGTGGGGACAGGGGGGTTAAATCAGCCCCAGCATTTT. The chain has TRBV6-1 and TRBJ1-5; TRBD1 matches 11 bases. After removal of 4 bases from V and 4 bases from J, the junction contained 6 bases not matched to a gene. The length of the CDR3 is 16 residues. The germline V gene encodes CDR1 MNHNS and CDR2 SASEGT.

The V call is TRBV29-1, the J call TRBJ1-1, with D uncertain. Trimming removed 4 bases at V and 8 bases at J, with 11 bases between. Germline V CDR1 and CDR2: SQVTM, ANQGSEA. This CDR3 spans 11 amino acids. The CDR3 sequence is CSVAIALEAFF. The CDR3 DNA reads TGCAGCGTTGCTATAGCCCTCGAAGCTTTCTTT.

This chain joins TRBV4-3 and TRBJ2-7; 7 nucleotides line up with TRBD1. This CDR3 has 15 amino acids. Germline assignment: CDR1 LGHNA and CDR2 YSLEER. The V segment lost 0 bases and the J segment 2 bases; nucleotides outside the gene matches: 4. CDR3 sequence (DNA): TGCGCCAGCAGCCAAGATAGCCAGGGGGCCTACGAGCAGTACTTC. Amino acid sequence: CASSQDSQGAYEQYF.

The chain has TRBV7-2 and TRBJ2-5, with a possible D match to TRBD2 (7 bases). V was cut by 0 bases and J by 5 bases, with 10 bases left in between. CDR1 and CDR2 (germline): SGHTA, FQGNSA. The length of the CDR3 is 14 residues. The CDR3 here is CASSLAGGLETQYF. In DNA form, the CDR3 reads TGTGCCAGCAGCTTAGCGGGGGGGCTTGAGACCCAGTACTTC. Drawing the rest from reference TRBV7-2 and TRBJ2-5, the complete variable domain is GAGVSQSPSNKVTEKGKDVELRCDPISGHTALYWYRQSLGQGLEFLIYFQGNSAPDKSGLPSDRFSAERTGGSVSTLTIQRTQQEDSAVYLCASSLAGGLETQYFGPGTRLLVL.

The chain is built from TRBV19 and TRBJ1-5; the D is unclear. This CDR3 spans 14 amino acids. V was clipped by 7 bases and J by 0 bases, with 10 bases between them. Germline CDR1 is LNHDA and CDR2 is SQIVND (reference sequence). CDR3 region: CASTRAASNQPQHF. The CDR3 nucleotides read TGTGCCAGTACTAGAGCCGCTAGCAATCAGCCCCAGCATTTT.

The chain links TRBV6-6 to TRBJ1-1, with 7 bases fitting TRBD1. Trimming cost V 5 bases and J 2 bases; bases outside gene matches: 5. Germline V gene lookup returns CDR1 MNHNY and CDR2 SVGAGI (reference sequence). This CDR3 region has 14 residues. CDR3 nucleotide sequence: TGTGCCAGCAGTATCCGACAGGGCAACACTGAAGCTTTCTTT. Translation: CASSIRQGNTEAFF.

The chain joins TRBV5-4 to TRBJ1-1; no reliable D call. CDR1 SGHNT and CDR2 YYREEE come from the germline V gene (reference sequence). The CDR3 is made up of 15 amino acids. Between the trimmed V and J ends, which lost 2 bases and 1 base, there was a span of 12 bases. The CDR3 nucleotides are TGTGCCAGCAGCTTAGGTCCCGTTAAGAACACTGAAGCTTTCTTT. The encoded protein is CASSLGPVKNTEAFF.

The chain employs TRBV7-9 and TRBJ2-3, with D possibly called TRBD1 or TRBD2 (5 bases each). Germline-derived CDR1 and CDR2 are SEHNR and FQNEAQ (reference sequence). The ends were cut back, 4 bases at V and 8 bases at J, with 7 bases in the middle. The CDR3 spans 11 residues. The CDR3 DNA reads TGTGCCAGCAGCTCCGGGGCTACGCAGTATTTT. Its translation: CASSSGATQYF.

V usage is TRBV13 and J usage is TRBJ1-1, with 7 bases that match TRBD1. Germline values: CDR1 PRHDT, CDR2 FYEKMQ (reference sequence). Trimming at V came to 6 bases and at J to 1 base, leaving 8 bases not matched to a gene. The CDR3 runs 15 residues. CDR3 sequence (DNA): TGTGCCAGCAGTCCCAGGGGGGGGTGGAACACTGAAGCTTTCTTT. It translates to CASSPRGGWNTEAFF.

The CDR3, as DNA: TGCGCCAGCAGCCAAGGACAGGCTCCAACTAATGAAAAACTGTTTTTT. As protein: CASSQGQAPTNEKLFF. The V call is TRBV4-3, the J call TRBJ1-4; maybe TRBD1 (6 bases). V lost 1 base, J lost 0 bases, and 9 bases lay in between. The CDR3 has 16 residues. CDR1 and CDR2 from the germline V gene are LGHNA and YSLEER.

The chain has TRBV7-3 and TRBJ2-5, with a tentative D call TRBD1 (5 bases). Trimming took 0 bases from V and 5 from J, leaving 13 bases between them. Germline V gene data show CDR1 as SGHTA and CDR2 as FQGTGA. This CDR3 has 15 residues. In DNA, the CDR3 is TGTGCCAGCAGCTTAACCGCAAGATCAGGGGAGACCCAGTACTTC. Its protein is CASSLTARSGETQYF.

This chain joins TRBV9 and TRBJ1-1, with 7 bases that match TRBD1. The CDR3 extends over 14 amino acids. Trimming removed 0 bases from V and 7 bases from J; junction bases left unmatched: 6. CDR1 and CDR2 from the germline V gene are SGDLS and YYNGEE. The DNA for the CDR3 is TGTGCCAGCAGCGTAGATAGCAGGGGGGGTGAAGCTTTCTTT. Translating it yields CASSVDSRGGEAFF.

This rearrangement joins TRBV5-1 to TRBJ2-2; 12 bases match TRBD2. From germline, CDR1 is SGHRS and CDR2 YFSETQ. Trimming at V came to 4 bases and at J to 6 bases, leaving 4 bases not matched to a gene. The CDR3 contains 15 residues. CDR3 in amino acids: CASSVLAGGPGELFF. The CDR3 coding sequence is TGCGCCAGCAGCGTACTAGCGGGGGGCCCCGGGGAGCTGTTTTTT. Using reference TRBV5-1 and TRBJ2-2 for the parts outside the CDR3, the full variable domain is KAGVTQTPRYLIKTRGQQVTLSCSPISGHRSVSWYQQTPGQGLQFLFEYFSETQRNKGNFPGRFSGRQFSNSRSEMNVSTLELGDSALYLCASSVLAGGPGELFFGEGSRLTVL.

This chain links TRBV5-1 with TRBJ2-7; a possible D gene is TRBD2 (5 bases). CDR1 is SGHRS and CDR2 is YFSETQ in the germline V gene. The CDR3 is made up of 13 amino acids. Trimming took off 5 bases at V and 3 bases at J, with 12 bases between the two ends. For the CDR3, the DNA is TGCGCCAGCAGACTCCTCGACTACTACGAGCAGTACTTC. This encodes CASRLLDYYEQYF.

Points on this clone: The identical CDR3 is also encoded by other nucleotide sequences in the sample. The V call is TRBV6-1, the J call TRBJ2-3; D may be TRBD1 or TRBD2 (5 bases each). Germline lookup yields CDR1 MNHNS and CDR2 SASEGT. This CDR3 has 12 amino acids. The CDR3, as DNA: TGTGCGTCGGCAGGGACCACAGATACGCAGTATTTT. This encodes CASAGTTDTQYF.

The rearrangement uses TRBV6-1 and TRBJ1-1, with D possibly being TRBD1 (5 bases). CDR3 length equals 15 residues. Trimming cost V 2 bases and J 6 bases, with 16 bases left between them. Germline V gene sequence: CDR1 MNHNS, CDR2 SASEGT. In nucleotides, the CDR3 is TGTGCCAGCAGTGAACCCTGGGGGGGATCCGCTGAAGCTTTCTTT. This encodes CASSEPWGGSAEAFF.

The chain recombines TRBV7-2 with TRBJ2-3, with 10 bases aligning to TRBD2. Trimming removed 5 bases from V and 0 bases from J; junction bases left unmatched: 8. CDR1 and CDR2 from the germline V gene are SGHTA and FQGNSA. The CDR3 spans 17 residues. As DNA, the CDR3 is TGTGCCAGCAGCCAGTGGGGGACTAGCGCGAGCACAGATACGCAGTATTTT. Translated: CASSQWGTSASTDTQYF.

This clone appeared a single time. V gene TRBV6-1 combines with J gene TRBJ1-5, with TRBD1 as a possible D gene (6 bases). V lost 4 bases to trimming and J lost 0 bases, with 13 bases between them. The CDR3 consists of 16 residues. Germline V gene lookup returns CDR1 MNHNS and CDR2 SASEGT. CDR3 protein: CASSAAWTDSNQPQHF. CDR3 DNA sequence: TGTGCCAGCAGTGCCGCGTGGACAGATAGCAATCAGCCCCAGCATTTT.